The 8 T cell receptor beta chains below all came from one sample that was sequenced in a study of cytomegalovirus exposure and HLA in healthy donors (dated by TCRdb to about 2017). To prepare the library, the immunoSEQ multiplex PCR assay was applied. For the multiplex PCR, a mixture combining 60 forward primers for TCR Vbeta segments and 13 reverse primers for TCR Jbeta segments was used. The table was pulled from immuneACCESS by TCRdb, which kept in-frame rearrangements only. Such tables lose some clones; where checked, under half of the loss comes from unresolved V genes, and the rest has no known cause. The sample profile shows about 220,000 clones; about three quarters of them were found once. Clones ranked in the top ten supply 1.5% to 2% of the sample. The sequenced sample consisted of PBMCs. Receptors originate from a male donor in good health and CMV-seronegative.

A word on this clone: The same CDR3 arises from other DNA sequences in this sample as well. V is TRBV4-3 and J is TRBJ2-3, with 11 bases fitting TRBD2. The germline gives CDR1 LGHNA, CDR2 YSLEER. The CDR3 is 15 residues long. V dropped 0 bases and J dropped 4; count of bases not matched to a gene: 0. CDR3 in DNA: TGCGCCAGCAGCCAAGATAGCGGGAGGGCAGATACGCAGTATTTT. The encoded protein is CASSQDSGRADTQYF.

V usage is TRBV15 and J usage is TRBJ1-1; TRBD1 matches 7 bases. Germline loops: CDR1 LNHNV, CDR2 YYDKDF (reference sequence). The length of the CDR3 is 14 residues. V dropped 8 bases and J dropped 0; count of bases not matched to a gene: 6. CDR3 coding DNA: TGTGCCACCCAACACAGGGGACTGAACACTGAAGCTTTCTTT. As protein: CATQHRGLNTEAFF.

The CDR3 here is CASSEPGRGPDTEAFF. In DNA, the CDR3 is TGTGCCAGCAGTGAACCGGGCAGGGGACCTGACACTGAAGCTTTCTTT. This chain joins TRBV6-1 and TRBJ1-1, with D perhaps matching TRBD1 (6 bases). Between the trimmed V and J ends, which lost 2 bases and 3 bases, there was a span of 16 bases. The CDR3 runs to 16 residues. Germline-derived CDR1 and CDR2 are MNHNS and SASEGT.

V and J are TRBV10-1 and TRBJ1-5; D ambiguous. CDR1 is WNHNN and CDR2 is SYGVQD in the germline V gene (reference sequence). The CDR3 totals 14 residues. Trimming pared 4 bases from V and 6 bases from J, leaving 13 bases between. CDR3 DNA: TGCGCCAGCAGTGCGAAGGGAGCGGGTCAGCCCCAGCATTTT. Its translation is CASSAKGAGQPQHF.

The chain employs TRBV6-1 and TRBJ1-2; 10 bases fit TRBD1. Germline-derived CDR1 and CDR2 are MNHNS and SASEGT. CDR3 size: 14 residues. V lost 4 bases to trimming and J lost 4 bases; unmatched junction nucleotides: 3. In nucleotides, the CDR3 is TGTGCCAGCAGTGGACAGGGGGCGGTCTATGGCTACACCTTC. Residues: CASSGQGAVYGYTF.

This clone was found a few times. The chain has TRBV15 and TRBJ1-1; a weak D match, TRBD1 (6 bases). CDR1 LNHNV and CDR2 YYDKDF come from the germline V gene (reference sequence). V was trimmed by 1 base and J by 4 bases, leaving 13 bases between them. CDR3 length: 15 residues. Here the CDR3 DNA reads TGTGCCACCAGCAGAGGGGGCAGGGGAGTCACTGAAGCTTTCTTT. Translating gives CATSRGGRGVTEAFF.

This clone appeared once. The chain joins TRBV5-1 to TRBJ2-7; the match to TRBD1 covers 11 bases. CDR3 length equals 15 residues. V was clipped by 4 bases and J by 7 bases; unmatched bases: 10. Germline V gives CDR1 SGHRS, CDR2 YFSETQ. The DNA of the CDR3 is TGCGCCAGCAGCACCCGGACAGGGGGCGGAAGGGAGCAGTACTTC. This codes for CASSTRTGGGREQYF.

The chain links TRBV5-1 to TRBJ2-7, with unresolved D. Germline lookup yields CDR1 SGHRS and CDR2 YFSETQ. The CDR3 has 15 residues. Trimming shortened V by 0 bases and J by 1 base, and 11 bases separated the two germline ends. The CDR3 coding sequence is TGCGCCAGCAGCTTGGAACTCACCAATTCCTACGAGCAGTACTTC. Residues: CASSLELTNSYEQYF.